The entry below gives a single T cell receptor beta chain sequence along with its context. What it recognizes is unknown. This specimen comes from a study of beta chain features in type 1 diabetes. Regarding the study as a whole: People with Type 1 diabetes carried modestly yet significantly shorter TCRB CDR3s in all four CD4+ subsets.

The authors sorted CD4+ naive, central memory, regulatory and stem cell-like memory cells via CD45RO/CCR7/CD25/CD127/CD95/CD27. Sorted cells reached over 95% purity in every population. Expressed TCRB transcripts were sequenced, since all the RNA that had been isolated was reverse transcribed. Sequencing used immunoSEQ multiplex PCR; TCRdb keeps in-frame clones, though not all of them. The sample has tens of thousands of clones, roughly 49% seen once. Trimming shortened V by 1 base and J by 3 bases, and 8 bases separated the two germline ends. The germline gives CDR1 LNHDA, CDR2 SQIVND (reference sequence). This CDR3 contains 14 residues.

J is TRBJ2-3 and V is TRBV19; TRBD2 is a possible D gene (6 bases). The sequencing input was central memory CD4+ T cells from blood. The sequence came from a man aged 25-40 years with type 1 diabetes. CDR3 nucleotide sequence: TGTGCCAGTAGTATAGGTGGGGGGACAGATACGCAGTATTTT. It translates to CASSIGGGTDTQYF.